Below, 16 T cell receptor beta chains from the same sample are listed, as sequenced in a study of response to subunit inactivated influenza vaccine. MiXCR, run by TCRdb on the RT-PCR reads, gives a single entry per CDR3 protein. The data contain more than 450,000 distinct CDR3 sequences, approximately 12% of them singletons. The source was PBMCs from blood, collected on the day of vaccination. Receptor source: a man in his fifties or sixties who received an inactivated influenza vaccine.

V is TRBV4-3 and J is TRBJ2-1, with TRBD2 matching over 10 bases. The V gene's germline CDR1 is LGHNA and CDR2 YSLEER. The CDR3 consists of 18 residues. The ends lost 0 bases at V and 4 bases at J; junction bases unmatched: 9. The CDR3 coding sequence is TGCGCCAGCAGCCAAGATCTTATAGCGGGAGGACATTACAATGAGCAGTTCTTC. Protein sequence: CASSQDLIAGGHYNEQFF.

This chain links TRBV18 with TRBJ2-6; 7 bases are a match to TRBD1. Trimming at V came to 5 bases and at J to 0 bases, leaving 7 bases not matched to a gene. The CDR3 contains 17 residues. CDR1 KGHSH and CDR2 LQKENI come from the germline V gene. In DNA, the CDR3 is TGTGCCAGCTCAAGAGACAGGGTAGACTCTGGGGCCAACGTCCTGACTTTC. Its protein is CASSRDRVDSGANVLTF.

The chain links TRBV3-1 to TRBJ1-3, with D possibly being TRBD1 (6 bases). CDR1 is LGHDT and CDR2 is YNNKEL in the germline V gene (reference sequence). The CDR3 sequence is 17 residues long. V was clipped by 3 bases and J by 4 bases, with 19 bases between them. The DNA for the CDR3 is TGTGCCAGCAGCCATTTTCTACGACAGGCGGGCGGAAACACCATATATTTT. Translating gives CASSHFLRQAGGNTIYF.

The rearrangement links TRBV29-1 to TRBJ1-1; a weak D match, TRBD1 (6 bases). This CDR3 is 13 amino acids long. Trimming took off 4 bases at V and 4 bases at J, with 13 bases between the two ends. Germline V lookup: CDR1 SQVTM, CDR2 ANQGSEA. CDR3: CSVAGLRGTEAFF. CDR3 coding DNA: TGCAGCGTTGCGGGACTCAGGGGCACTGAAGCTTTCTTT.

This clonotype was found a few times. The chain is built from TRBV4-2 and TRBJ2-1; weak D call: TRBD1 (6 bases). Germline CDR1 reads LGHNA; CDR2 reads YNFKEQ. The CDR3 consists of 15 residues. Trimming pared 0 bases from V and 7 bases from J, leaving 13 bases between. The CDR3 is CASSQDSKDRNEQFF. CDR3 DNA sequence: TGTGCCAGCAGCCAAGATAGTAAGGACAGAAATGAGCAGTTCTTC.

The rearrangement links TRBV20-1 to TRBJ2-4, with 7 bases aligning to TRBD2. The V gene end was trimmed by 0 bases and the J gene end by 7 bases; junction bases not matched to a gene: 6. This CDR3 is 14 amino acids long. The V gene's germline CDR1 is DFQATT and CDR2 SNEGSKA (reference sequence). CDR3 amino acids: CSARDRREINIQYF. DNA for the CDR3: TGCAGTGCTAGAGATCGGCGGGAGATTAACATTCAGTACTTC.

This clonotype showed up many times. This chain joins TRBV5-1 and TRBJ2-7; D unresolved. The CDR3 totals 12 residues. Germline CDR1 and CDR2: SGHRS and YFSETQ. V was cut by 1 base and J by 3 bases, with 5 bases left in between. CDR3 sequence: CASSLSGYEQYF. CDR3 DNA: TGCGCCAGCAGCTTGTCGGGCTACGAGCAGTACTTC. Drawing the rest from reference TRBV5-1 and TRBJ2-7, the complete variable domain is KAGVTQTPRYLIKTRGQQVTLSCSPISGHRSVSWYQQTPGQGLQFLFEYFSETQRNKGNFPGRFSGRQFSNSRSEMNVSTLELGDSALYLCASSLSGYEQYFGPGTRLTVT.

J is TRBJ2-5 and V is TRBV7-2; 7 positions agree with TRBD1. J was trimmed by 5 bases and V by 4 bases; bases with no gene match: 4. Germline CDR1 and CDR2: SGHTA and FQGNSA. The CDR3 has 13 residues. In DNA, the CDR3 is TGTGCCAGCAGCTCGCAGGGGGTTGAGACCCAGTACTTC. This translates into CASSSQGVETQYF.

There are a few counts of this clonotype. V gene TRBV19 combines with J gene TRBJ2-1; 7 bases match TRBD2. The CDR3 covers 16 residues. The germline CDR1 and CDR2 sequences are LNHDA and SQIVND (reference sequence). The V gene end was trimmed by 5 bases and the J gene end by 7 bases; junction bases not matched to a gene: 14. The CDR3 region is CASSPLGGLKANEQFF. CDR3 sequence (DNA): TGTGCCAGTAGTCCCCTGGGGGGACTAAAAGCGAATGAGCAGTTCTTC.

This chain connects TRBV7-1 to TRBJ2-4; 15 bases line up with TRBD2. TRBV7-1 has ORF status, its function being uncertain. The CDR3 spans 21 residues. Trimming at V came to 5 bases and at J to 1 base, leaving 15 bases not matched to a gene. The CDR3 region is CASSPGLGLAGGIRAKNIQYF. The CDR3 region has the DNA TGTGCCAGCAGCCCAGGCCTGGGACTAGCGGGGGGAATTAGGGCCAAAAACATTCAGTACTTC.

This clonotype was detected ten times or more. This sequence joins TRBV13 and TRBJ1-1, with TRBD1 matching 9 bases. V was pared by 1 base and J by 6 bases, with 3 bases of the junction left unmatched. Germline V gene lookup returns CDR1 PRHDT and CDR2 FYEKMQ (reference sequence). CDR3 size: 14 residues. The CDR3 region has the DNA TGTGCCAGCAGCTTAGCACAGGGGGCAGCTGAAGCTTTCTTT. It codes for CASSLAQGAAEAFF. Complete variable domain (other parts from reference TRBV13 and TRBJ1-1): AAGVIQSPRHLIKEKRETATLKCYPIPRHDTVYWYQQGPGQDPQFLISFYEKMQSDKGSIPDRFSAQQFSDYHSELNMSSLELGDSALYFCASSLAQGAAEAFFGQGTRLTVV.

The rearrangement links TRBV7-8 to TRBJ2-1, with D tentatively TRBD2 (6 bases). Germline V CDR1 and CDR2: SGHVS, FQNEAQ. V was pared by 4 bases and J by 7 bases, with 17 bases between. The CDR3 has 15 residues. The CDR3 DNA reads as TGTGCCAGCAGCTCTTTGTTATCGGGGGTTAATGAGCAGTTCTTC. This gives the protein CASSSLLSGVNEQFF.

In its sample, this clonotype was seen many times. This chain uses TRBV7-2 with TRBJ2-3; no clear D. Trimming stripped 1 base from V and 1 base from J, with 9 bases between. This CDR3 has 15 amino acids. The V gene's germline CDR1 is SGHTA and CDR2 FQGNSA. Written as DNA, the CDR3 is TGTGCCAGCAGCTTAGGGGAAGGTGGCACAGATACGCAGTATTTT. Translation gives CASSLGEGGTDTQYF.

In its sample, this clonotype was seen many times. This sequence joins TRBV11-3 and TRBJ2-3; D is possibly TRBD2 (6 bases). Germline V gene data show CDR1 as SGHNT and CDR2 as YENEEA. V was pared by 3 bases and J by 10 bases, with 14 bases between. This CDR3 region has 13 residues. The DNA of the CDR3 is TGTGCCAGCAGCTTGGGACTGAATGATGCGCAGTATTTT. Protein product: CASSLGLNDAQYF.

V gene TRBV5-4 combines with J gene TRBJ2-1, with 9 bases aligning to TRBD2. CDR1 and CDR2 from the germline V gene are SGHNT and YYREEE (reference sequence). This CDR3 contains 15 residues. Germline trimming cut 1 base from V and 5 bases from J; bases unmatched to any gene: 4. The CDR3 sequence: CASSLSSGIHNEQFF. The CDR3 DNA is TGTGCCAGCAGCTTGTCTAGCGGGATACACAATGAGCAGTTCTTC.

This clonotype appeared a few times. CDR3 in DNA: TGCGCCAGCAGCTTGGTTCAGCGGGGGGGCCTCACCGGGGCCAACGTCCTGACTTTC. Protein sequence: CASSLVQRGGLTGANVLTF. The chain employs TRBV5-1 and TRBJ2-6; 10 bases line up with TRBD2. The CDR3 covers 19 residues. In germline, CDR1 is SGHRS, CDR2 YFSETQ. V was clipped by 0 bases and J by 4 bases; unmatched bases: 10. The whole variable domain, remainder taken from reference TRBV5-1 and TRBJ2-6, is KAGVTQTPRYLIKTRGQQVTLSCSPISGHRSVSWYQQTPGQGLQFLFEYFSETQRNKGNFPGRFSGRQFSNSRSEMNVSTLELGDSALYLCASSLVQRGGLTGANVLTFGAGSRLTVL.